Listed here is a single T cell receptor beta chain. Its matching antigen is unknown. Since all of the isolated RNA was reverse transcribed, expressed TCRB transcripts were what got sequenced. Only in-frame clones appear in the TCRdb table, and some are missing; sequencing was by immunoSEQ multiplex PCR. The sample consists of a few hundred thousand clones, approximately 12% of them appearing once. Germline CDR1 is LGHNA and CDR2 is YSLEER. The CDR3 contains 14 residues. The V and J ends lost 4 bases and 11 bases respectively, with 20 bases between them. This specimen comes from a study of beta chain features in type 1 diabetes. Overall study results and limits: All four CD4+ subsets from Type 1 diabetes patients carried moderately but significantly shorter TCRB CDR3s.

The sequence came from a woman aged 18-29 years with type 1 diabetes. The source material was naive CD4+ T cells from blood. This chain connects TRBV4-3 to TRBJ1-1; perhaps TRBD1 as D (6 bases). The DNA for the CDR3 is TGCGCCAGCAGCCCGGCAATATACAGGGATGGGGCTTTCTTT. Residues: CASSPAIYRDGAFF.